This T cell receptor (beta chain) was documented in a study of control samples from healthy donors and cancer patients. CDR1 LGHNT and CDR2 FRNRAP come from the germline V gene. Trimming removed 7 bases from V and 3 bases from J, with 13 bases in between. This CDR3 is built from 14 residues. The repertoire was sequenced with immunoSEQ multiplex PCR; TCRdb's copy has only in-frame clones and lacks some. The sample includes 120,000 to 150,000 clones, over 85% seen only once; the top ten take approximately 11%. Sequencing used blood. This receptor was obtained from a man under 40 in good health. The rearrangement joins TRBV12-5 to TRBJ1-3; a weak D match, TRBD1 (6 bases). The CDR3 DNA follows: TGTGCTAGTGCCTCAGGGGCCATTGGAAACACCATATATTTT. Translated: CASASGAIGNTIYF.